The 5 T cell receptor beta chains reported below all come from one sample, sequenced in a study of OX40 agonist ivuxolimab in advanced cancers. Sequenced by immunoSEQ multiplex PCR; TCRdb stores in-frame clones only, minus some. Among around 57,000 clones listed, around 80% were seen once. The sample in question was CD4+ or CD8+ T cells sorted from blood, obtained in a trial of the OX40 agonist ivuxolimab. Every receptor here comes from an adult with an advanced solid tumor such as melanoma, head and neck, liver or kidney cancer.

The CDR3 DNA sequence: TGTGCCAGCAGTCGGTGGGGGGGCAAGTCTGATGAGCAGTTCTTC. This translates into CASSRWGGKSDEQFF. V usage is TRBV28 and J usage is TRBJ2-1; possibly TRBD2 for D (7 bases). CDR3 length equals 15 residues. Per germline, CDR1 MDHEN and CDR2 SYDVKM. V was trimmed by 5 bases and J by 8 bases, leaving 19 bases between them.

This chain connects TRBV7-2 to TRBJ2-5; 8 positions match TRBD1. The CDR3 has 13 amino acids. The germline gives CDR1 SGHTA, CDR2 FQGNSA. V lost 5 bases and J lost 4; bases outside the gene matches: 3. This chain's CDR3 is CASSPDRGETQYF. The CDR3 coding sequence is TGTGCCAGCAGCCCCGACAGGGGAGAGACCCAGTACTTC.

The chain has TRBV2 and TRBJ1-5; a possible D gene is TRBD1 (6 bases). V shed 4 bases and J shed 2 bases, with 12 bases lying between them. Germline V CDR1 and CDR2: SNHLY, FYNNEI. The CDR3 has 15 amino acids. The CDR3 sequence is CASSGGADRNQPQHF. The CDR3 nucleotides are TGTGCCAGCAGTGGGGGGGCAGATCGCAATCAGCCCCAGCATTTT.

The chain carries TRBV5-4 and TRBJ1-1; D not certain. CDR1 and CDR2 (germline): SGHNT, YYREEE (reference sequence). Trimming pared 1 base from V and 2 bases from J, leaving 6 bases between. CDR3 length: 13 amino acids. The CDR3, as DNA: TGTGCCAGCAGCTTGTTCCCTAACACTGAAGCTTTCTTT. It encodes CASSLFPNTEAFF.

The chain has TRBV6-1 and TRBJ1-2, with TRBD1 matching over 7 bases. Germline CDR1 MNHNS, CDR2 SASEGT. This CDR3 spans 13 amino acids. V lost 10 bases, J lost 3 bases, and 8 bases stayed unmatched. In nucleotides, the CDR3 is TGTGCCACCCGAGGGGGCGCGGACTATGGCTACACCTTC. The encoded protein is CATRGGADYGYTF.